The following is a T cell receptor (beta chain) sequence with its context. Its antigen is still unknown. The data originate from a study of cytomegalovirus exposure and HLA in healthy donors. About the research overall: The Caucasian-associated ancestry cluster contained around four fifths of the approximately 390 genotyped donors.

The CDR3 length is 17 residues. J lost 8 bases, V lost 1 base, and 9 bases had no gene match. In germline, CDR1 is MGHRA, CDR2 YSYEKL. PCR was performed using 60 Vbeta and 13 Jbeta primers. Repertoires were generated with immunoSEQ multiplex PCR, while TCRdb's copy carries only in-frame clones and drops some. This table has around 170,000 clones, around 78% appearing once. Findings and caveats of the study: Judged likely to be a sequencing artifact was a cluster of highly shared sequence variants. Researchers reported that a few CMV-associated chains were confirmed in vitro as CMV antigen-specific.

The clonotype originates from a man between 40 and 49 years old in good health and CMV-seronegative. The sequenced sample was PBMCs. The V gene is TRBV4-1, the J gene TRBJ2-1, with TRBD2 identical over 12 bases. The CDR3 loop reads CASSQVASGRAEDEQFF. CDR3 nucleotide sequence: TGCGCCAGCAGCCAAGTGGCTAGCGGGAGGGCCGAGGATGAGCAGTTCTTC.